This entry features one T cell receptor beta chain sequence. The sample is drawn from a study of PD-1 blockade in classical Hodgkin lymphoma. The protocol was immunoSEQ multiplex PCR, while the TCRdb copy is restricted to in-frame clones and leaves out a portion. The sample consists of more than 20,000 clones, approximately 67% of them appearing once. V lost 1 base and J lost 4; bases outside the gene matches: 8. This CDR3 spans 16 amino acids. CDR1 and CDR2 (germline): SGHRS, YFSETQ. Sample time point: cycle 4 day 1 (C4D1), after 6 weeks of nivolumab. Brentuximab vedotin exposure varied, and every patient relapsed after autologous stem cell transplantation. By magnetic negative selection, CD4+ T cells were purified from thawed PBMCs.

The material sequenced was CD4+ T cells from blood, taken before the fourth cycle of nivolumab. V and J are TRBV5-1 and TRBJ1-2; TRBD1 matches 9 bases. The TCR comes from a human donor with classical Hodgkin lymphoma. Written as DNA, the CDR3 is TGCGCCAGCAGCTTGACTCCGGGACAGGGTGCCTATGGCTACACCTTC. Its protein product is CASSLTPGQGAYGYTF.